This T cell receptor beta chain was profiled in a study of post-analysis software for immune sequencing data. Study at large: Included courses were relapsing-remitting and secondary progressive multiple sclerosis; progressive-relapsing multiple sclerosis was also included. Study findings and constraints: Multiple sclerosis patients had significantly lower normalized Chao1 diversity than controls. Patients had higher frequencies than controls of about 5 TRBV segments, including TRBV5-6, TRBV5-1 and TRBV20-1.

Trimming took off 7 bases at V and 5 bases at J, with 12 bases between the two ends. This CDR3 is 12 amino acids long. Germline CDR1 reads DFQATT; CDR2 reads SNEGSKA (reference sequence). Incorporated into the TCR beta cDNA libraries were unique molecular identifiers, which served to reduce PCR and sequencing biases. One entry per CDR3 protein results from TCRdb running MiXCR on the PCR reads. The sample has about 400,000 distinct CDR3 sequences; roughly 38% are singletons. Comments on this clonotype: The target antigen is unknown. A read error may be the cause here, since a much bigger clone is one base away.

The chain is built from TRBV20-1 and TRBJ2-1, with unresolved D. The sample comprised blood. The sequence was collected from a girl aged 10 to 17 with multiple sclerosis. CDR3 residues: CSVGLVDNEQFF. DNA of the CDR3: TGCAGTGTAGGGCTAGTAGACAATGAGCAGTTCTTC.